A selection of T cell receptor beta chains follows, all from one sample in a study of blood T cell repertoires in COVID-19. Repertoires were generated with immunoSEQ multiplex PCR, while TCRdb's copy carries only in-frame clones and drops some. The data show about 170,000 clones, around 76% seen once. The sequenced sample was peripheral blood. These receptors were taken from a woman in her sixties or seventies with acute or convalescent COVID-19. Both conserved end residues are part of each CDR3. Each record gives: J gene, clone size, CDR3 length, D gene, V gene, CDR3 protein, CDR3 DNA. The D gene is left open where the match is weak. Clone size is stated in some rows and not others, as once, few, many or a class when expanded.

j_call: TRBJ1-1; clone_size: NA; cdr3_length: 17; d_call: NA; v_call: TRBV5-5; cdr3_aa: CASSLYATLLMNTEAFF; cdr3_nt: TGTGCCAGCAGCTTGTACGCAACCTTGCTAATGAACACTGAAGCTTTCTTT
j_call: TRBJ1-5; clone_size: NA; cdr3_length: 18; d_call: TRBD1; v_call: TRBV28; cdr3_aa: CASSSNRGRSTFNQPQHF; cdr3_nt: TGTGCCAGCAGTTCAAACAGGGGGCGCAGCACTTTCAATCAGCCCCAGCATTTT
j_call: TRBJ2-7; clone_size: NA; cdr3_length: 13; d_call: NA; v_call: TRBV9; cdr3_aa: CASSGRDSYEQYF; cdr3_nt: TGTGCCAGCAGCGGGCGGGACAGCTACGAGCAGTACTTC
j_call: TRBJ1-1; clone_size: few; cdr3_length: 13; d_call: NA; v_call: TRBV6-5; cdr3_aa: CASSHGVDAEAFF; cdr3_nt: TGTGCCAGCAGTCACGGGGTGGACGCTGAAGCTTTCTTT
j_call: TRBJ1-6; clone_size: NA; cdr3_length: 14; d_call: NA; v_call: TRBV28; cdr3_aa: CASSLYSYNSPLHF; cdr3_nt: TGTGCCAGCAGTTTGTACAGTTATAATTCACCCCTCCACTTT
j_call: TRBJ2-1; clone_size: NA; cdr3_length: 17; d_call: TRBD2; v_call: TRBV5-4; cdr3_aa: CASSLAVTSGSYDEQFF; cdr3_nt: TGTGCCAGCAGCTTGGCCGTGACTAGCGGGAGTTATGATGAGCAGTTCTTC
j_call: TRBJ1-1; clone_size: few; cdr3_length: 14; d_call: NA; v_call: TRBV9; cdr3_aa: CASSAQLANTEAFF; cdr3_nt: TGTGCCAGCAGCGCACAGCTGGCGAACACTGAAGCTTTCTTT
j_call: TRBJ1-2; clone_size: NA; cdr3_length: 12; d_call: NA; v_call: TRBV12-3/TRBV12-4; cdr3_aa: CASSLGTPGYTF; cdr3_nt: TGTGCCAGCAGTTTAGGGACACCAGGCTACACCTTC
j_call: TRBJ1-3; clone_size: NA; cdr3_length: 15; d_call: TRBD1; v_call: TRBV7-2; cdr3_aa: CASSLGTVSGNTIYF; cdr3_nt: TGTGCCAGCAGCTTGGGGACAGTCTCTGGAAACACCATATATTTT
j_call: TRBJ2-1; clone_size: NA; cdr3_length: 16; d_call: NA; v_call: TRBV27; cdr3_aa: CASSLSAGSSYNEQFF; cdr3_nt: TGTGCCAGCAGTTTATCTGCGGGAAGCTCCTACAATGAGCAGTTCTTC
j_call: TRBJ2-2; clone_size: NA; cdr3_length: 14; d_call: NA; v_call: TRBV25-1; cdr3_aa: CASSLGGGTGELFF; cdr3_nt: TGTGCCAGCAGTTTGGGGGGAGGCACCGGGGAGCTGTTTTTT
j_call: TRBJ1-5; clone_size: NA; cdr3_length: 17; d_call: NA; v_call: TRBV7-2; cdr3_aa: CASSLARGRVGNQPQHF; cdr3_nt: TGTGCCAGCAGCTTGGCGCGTGGCAGGGTAGGCAATCAGCCCCAGCATTTT
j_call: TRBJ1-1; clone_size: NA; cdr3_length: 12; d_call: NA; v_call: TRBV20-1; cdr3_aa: CSASQGNTEAFF; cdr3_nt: TGCAGTGCTAGTCAGGGGAACACTGAAGCTTTCTTT
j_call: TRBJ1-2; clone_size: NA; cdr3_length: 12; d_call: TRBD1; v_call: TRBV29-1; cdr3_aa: CSVSRDSYGYTF; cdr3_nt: TGCAGCGTTTCCCGGGACAGCTATGGCTACACCTTC
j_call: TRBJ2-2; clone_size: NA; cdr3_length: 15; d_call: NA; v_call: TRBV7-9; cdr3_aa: CASSLADRDTGELFF; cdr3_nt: TGTGCCAGCAGCTTAGCGGACCGGGATACCGGGGAGCTGTTTTTT
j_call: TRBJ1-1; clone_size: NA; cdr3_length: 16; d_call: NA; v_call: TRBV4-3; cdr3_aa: CASSQEIVQANTEAFF; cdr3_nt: TGCGCCAGCAGCCAAGAAATCGTACAGGCCAACACTGAAGCTTTCTTT
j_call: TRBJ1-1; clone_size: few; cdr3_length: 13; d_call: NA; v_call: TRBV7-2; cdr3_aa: CASSLATNTEAFF; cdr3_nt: TGTGCCAGCAGCTTAGCAACAAACACTGAAGCTTTCTTT
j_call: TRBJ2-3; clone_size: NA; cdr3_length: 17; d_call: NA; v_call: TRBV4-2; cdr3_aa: CASSPWGPGVSTDTQYF; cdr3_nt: TGTGCCAGCAGCCCTTGGGGACCGGGGGTAAGCACAGATACGCAGTATTTT
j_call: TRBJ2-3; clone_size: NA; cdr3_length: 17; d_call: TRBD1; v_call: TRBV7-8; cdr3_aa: CASSPRQGATRTDTQYF; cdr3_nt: TGTGCCAGCAGCCCTAGACAGGGGGCGACGAGGACAGATACGCAGTATTTT
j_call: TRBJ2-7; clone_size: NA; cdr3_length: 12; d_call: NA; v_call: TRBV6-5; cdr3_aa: CASSSSTSEQYF; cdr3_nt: TGTGCCAGCAGTTCCTCGACTTCCGAGCAGTACTTC